This T cell receptor beta chain derives from a study of shared clonotypes between healthy human individuals. Naive CD45RA+ and memory CD45RA-negative subsets were split from CD4+ cells. Germline V gene data show CDR1 as ENHRY and CDR2 as SYGVKD. The ends were cut back, 3 bases at V and 0 bases at J, with 9 bases in the middle. This CDR3 is 15 amino acids long. Samples underwent the assay at deep level. Several immunoSEQ 96-well plates shared each subset's DNA, each plate a replicate. TCRdb's copy holds only in-frame clones and misses some; the assay was immunoSEQ multiplex PCR. The data hold 650,000 to 750,000 clones, with 72% observed a single time.

The gene calls are TRBV10-3 and TRBJ1-5; the D gene is possibly TRBD1 (6 bases). This receptor was identified in a woman younger than 45 in good health. Material: memory CD4+ T cells sorted from blood. The subset was: CD45RA-negative fraction. CDR3 in DNA: TGTGCCATCAGTGATCAGGGACATAGCAATCAGCCCCAGCATTTT. Protein: CAISDQGHSNQPQHF.